This T cell receptor (beta chain) was sequenced during a study of T-cell memory formation after mild COVID-19. Study as a whole: TCR clusters largely stayed donor specific.

Whole-study results and caveats: CD4+ clones that contracted lay mainly in CM and EM; CD8+ ones lay in EMRA.

TCRdb recomputed calls from the 5' RACE reads with MiXCR, one row per CDR3 protein. Among around 450,000 distinct CDR3 sequences listed, 15% to 25% were seen once. Germline-derived CDR1 and CDR2 are SGHRS and YFSETQ. Trimming cost V 5 bases and J 0 bases; bases outside gene matches: 12. This CDR3 has 18 amino acids. This clonotype appeared many times. Its antigen is unidentified. The chain links TRBV5-1 to TRBJ2-1; TRBD2 matches 9 bases. Sequences were obtained from PBMCs or a T cell subset sorted from them (not recorded which). The TCR comes from an adult woman who had mild COVID-19 (a few samples of this study predate the infection). Cell type and time point are not known. CDR3: CASRGWLAGRSSYNEQFF. The CDR3 DNA reads TGCGCCAGCAGGGGGTGGCTAGCGGGGAGAAGCTCCTACAATGAGCAGTTCTTC.